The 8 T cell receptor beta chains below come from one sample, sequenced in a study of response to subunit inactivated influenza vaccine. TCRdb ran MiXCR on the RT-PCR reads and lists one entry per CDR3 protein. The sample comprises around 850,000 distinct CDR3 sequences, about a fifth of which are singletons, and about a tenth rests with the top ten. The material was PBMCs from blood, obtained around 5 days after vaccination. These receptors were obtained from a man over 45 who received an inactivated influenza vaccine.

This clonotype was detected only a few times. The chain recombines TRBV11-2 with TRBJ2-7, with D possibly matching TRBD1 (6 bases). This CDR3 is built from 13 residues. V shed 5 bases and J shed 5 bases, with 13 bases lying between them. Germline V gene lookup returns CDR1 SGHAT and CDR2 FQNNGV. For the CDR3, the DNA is TGTGCCAGCAGCCCCCAGGGGCTACACGAGCAGTACTTC. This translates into CASSPQGLHEQYF.

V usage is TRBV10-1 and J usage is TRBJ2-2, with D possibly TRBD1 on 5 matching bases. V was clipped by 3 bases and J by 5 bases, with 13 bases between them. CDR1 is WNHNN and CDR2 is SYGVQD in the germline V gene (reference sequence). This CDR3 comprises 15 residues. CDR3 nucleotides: TGCGCCAGCAGTGAATCCAGGGCGAGTACCGGGGAGCTGTTTTTT. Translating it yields CASSESRASTGELFF.

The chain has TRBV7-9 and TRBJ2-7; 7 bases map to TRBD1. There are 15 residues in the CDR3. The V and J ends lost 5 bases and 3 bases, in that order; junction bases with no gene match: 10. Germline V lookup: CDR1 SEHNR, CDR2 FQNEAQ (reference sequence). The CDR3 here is CASSPRDREYYEQYF. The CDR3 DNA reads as TGTGCCAGCAGCCCCAGGGACAGAGAGTACTACGAGCAGTACTTC.

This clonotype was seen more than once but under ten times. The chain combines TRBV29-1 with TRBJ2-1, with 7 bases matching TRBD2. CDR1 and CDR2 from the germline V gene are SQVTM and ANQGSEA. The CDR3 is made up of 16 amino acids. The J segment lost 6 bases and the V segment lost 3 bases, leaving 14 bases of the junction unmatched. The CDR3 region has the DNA TGCAGCGTTGATAGTAGGCTAGCGGATGCTGGCAATGAGCAGTTCTTC. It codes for CSVDSRLADAGNEQFF.

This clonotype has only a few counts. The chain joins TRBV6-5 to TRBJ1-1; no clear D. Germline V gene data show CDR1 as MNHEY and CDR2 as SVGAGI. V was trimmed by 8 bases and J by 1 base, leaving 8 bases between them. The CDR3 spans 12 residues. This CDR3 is CASRWRNTEAFF. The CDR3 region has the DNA TGTGCCAGCCGCTGGCGGAACACTGAAGCTTTCTTT.

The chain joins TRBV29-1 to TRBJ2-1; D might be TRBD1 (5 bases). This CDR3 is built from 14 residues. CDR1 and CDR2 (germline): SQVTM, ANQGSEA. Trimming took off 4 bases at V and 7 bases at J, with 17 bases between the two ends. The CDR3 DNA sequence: TGCAGCGTTGGTCCAGGGCTTAGGGTAAATGAGCAGTTCTTC. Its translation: CSVGPGLRVNEQFF.

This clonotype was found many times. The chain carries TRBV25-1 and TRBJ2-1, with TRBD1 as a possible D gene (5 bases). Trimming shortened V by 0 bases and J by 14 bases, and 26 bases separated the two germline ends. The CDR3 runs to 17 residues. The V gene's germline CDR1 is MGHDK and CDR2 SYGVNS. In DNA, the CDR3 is TGTGCCAGCAGTGAATACCGAACAGGCTCCCCATGGTGGGTGGAGTTCTTC. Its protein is CASSEYRTGSPWWVEFF.

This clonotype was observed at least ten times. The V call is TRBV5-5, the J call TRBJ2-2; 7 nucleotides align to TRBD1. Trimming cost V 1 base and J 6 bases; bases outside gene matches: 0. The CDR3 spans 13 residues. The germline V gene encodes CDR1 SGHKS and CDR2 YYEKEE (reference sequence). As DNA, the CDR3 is TGTGCCAGCAGCTTGAGGGGGCCCGGGGAGCTGTTTTTT. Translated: CASSLRGPGELFF.